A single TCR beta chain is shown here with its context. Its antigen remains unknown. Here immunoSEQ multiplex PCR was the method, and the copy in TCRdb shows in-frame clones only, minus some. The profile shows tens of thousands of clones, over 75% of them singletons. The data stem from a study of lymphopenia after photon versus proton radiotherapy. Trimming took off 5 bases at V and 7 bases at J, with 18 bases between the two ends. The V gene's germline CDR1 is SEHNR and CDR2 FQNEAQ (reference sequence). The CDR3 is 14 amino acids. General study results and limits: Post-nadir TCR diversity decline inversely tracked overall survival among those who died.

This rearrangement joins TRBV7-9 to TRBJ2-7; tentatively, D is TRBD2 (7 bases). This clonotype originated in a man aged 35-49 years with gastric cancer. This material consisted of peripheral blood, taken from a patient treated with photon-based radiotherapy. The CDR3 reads CASSTSGGFGEQYF. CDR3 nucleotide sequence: TGTGCCAGCAGCACGTCGGGGGGCTTCGGAGAGCAGTACTTC. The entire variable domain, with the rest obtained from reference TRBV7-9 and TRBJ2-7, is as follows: DTGVSQNPRHKITKRGQNVTFRCDPISEHNRLYWYRQTLGQGPEFLTYFQNEAQLEKSRLLSDRFSAERPKGSFSTLEIQRTEQGDSAMYLCASSTSGGFGEQYFGPGTRLTVT.